Shown below are 2 T cell receptor beta chains from a single sample sequenced in a study of neurological immune-mediated disorders. TCRdb reanalysed the 5' RACE reads using MiXCR and keeps one entry per CDR3 protein. The sample includes tens of thousands of distinct CDR3 sequences, under 13% of them seen just once. Sequenced: PBMCs. These receptor sequences come from a man in his forties in good health.

This clonotype was picked up one time. This could be a read error, since a much larger clone is one nucleotide away. V usage is TRBV7-7 and J usage is TRBJ2-1, with TRBD2 identical over 8 bases. Per germline, CDR1 SSHAT and CDR2 FNYEAQ (reference sequence). The CDR3 is 17 amino acids. The CDR3 spells CASSLGLGTRGDNEQFF. CDR3 in DNA: TGTGCTAGCAGCTTGGGACTGGGGACTAGAGGAGACAATGAGCAGTTCTTC.

This clonotype was seen repeatedly, ten times or more. The rearrangement links TRBV28 to TRBJ2-1; 11 nucleotides agree with TRBD2. CDR1 MDHEN and CDR2 SYDVKM come from the germline V gene. V was clipped by 7 bases and J by 3 bases; unmatched bases: 5. This CDR3 has 15 amino acids. This chain's CDR3 is CASIKGLADYNEQFF. In nucleotides, the CDR3 is TGTGCCAGCATCAAGGGACTAGCGGACTACAATGAGCAGTTCTTC.